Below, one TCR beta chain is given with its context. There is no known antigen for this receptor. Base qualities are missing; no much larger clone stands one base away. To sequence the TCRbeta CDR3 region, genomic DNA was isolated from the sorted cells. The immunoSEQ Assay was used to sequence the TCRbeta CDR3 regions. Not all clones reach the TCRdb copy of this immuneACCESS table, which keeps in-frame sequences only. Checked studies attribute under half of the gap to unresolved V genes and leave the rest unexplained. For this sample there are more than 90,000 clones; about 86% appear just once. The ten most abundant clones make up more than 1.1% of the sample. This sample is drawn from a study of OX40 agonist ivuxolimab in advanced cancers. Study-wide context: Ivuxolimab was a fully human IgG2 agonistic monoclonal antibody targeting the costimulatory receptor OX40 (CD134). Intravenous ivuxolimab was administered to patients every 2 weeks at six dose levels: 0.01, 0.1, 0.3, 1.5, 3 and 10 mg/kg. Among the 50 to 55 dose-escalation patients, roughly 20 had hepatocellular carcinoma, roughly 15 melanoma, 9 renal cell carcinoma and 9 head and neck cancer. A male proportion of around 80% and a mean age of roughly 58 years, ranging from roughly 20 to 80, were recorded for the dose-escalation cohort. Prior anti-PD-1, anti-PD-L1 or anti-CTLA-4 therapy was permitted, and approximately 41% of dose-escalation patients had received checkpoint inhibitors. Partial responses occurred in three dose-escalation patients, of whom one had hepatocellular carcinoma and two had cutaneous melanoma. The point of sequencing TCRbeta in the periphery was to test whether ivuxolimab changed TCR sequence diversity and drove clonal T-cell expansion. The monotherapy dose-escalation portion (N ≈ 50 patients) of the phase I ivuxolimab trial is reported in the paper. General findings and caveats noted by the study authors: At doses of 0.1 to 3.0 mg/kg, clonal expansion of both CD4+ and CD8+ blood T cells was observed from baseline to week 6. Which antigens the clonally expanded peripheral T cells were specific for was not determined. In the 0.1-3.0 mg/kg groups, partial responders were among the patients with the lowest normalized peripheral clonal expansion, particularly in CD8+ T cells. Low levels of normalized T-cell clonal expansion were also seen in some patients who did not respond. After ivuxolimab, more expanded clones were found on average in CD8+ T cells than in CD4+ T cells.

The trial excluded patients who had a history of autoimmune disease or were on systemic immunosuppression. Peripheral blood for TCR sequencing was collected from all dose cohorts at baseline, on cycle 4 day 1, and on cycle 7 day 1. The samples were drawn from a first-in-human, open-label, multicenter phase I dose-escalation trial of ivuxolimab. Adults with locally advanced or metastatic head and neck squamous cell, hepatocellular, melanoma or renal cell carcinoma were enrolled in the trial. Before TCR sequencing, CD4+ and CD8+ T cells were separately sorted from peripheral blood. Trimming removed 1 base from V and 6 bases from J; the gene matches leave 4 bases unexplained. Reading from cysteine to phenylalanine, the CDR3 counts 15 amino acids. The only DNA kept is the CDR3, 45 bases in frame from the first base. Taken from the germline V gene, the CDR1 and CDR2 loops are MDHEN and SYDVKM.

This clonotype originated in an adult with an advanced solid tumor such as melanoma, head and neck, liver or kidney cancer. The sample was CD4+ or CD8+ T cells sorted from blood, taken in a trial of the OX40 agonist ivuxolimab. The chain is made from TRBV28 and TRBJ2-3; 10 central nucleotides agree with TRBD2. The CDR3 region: CASSLLLSGRDTQYF. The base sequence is TGTGCCAGCAGTTTATTACTTAGCGGGAGGGATACGCAGTATTTT.